This TCR beta chain comes out of a study of human T cells and chemical hapten exposure. Study at large: Patch tests put 0.01% DPC on the upper back, read at 6 days.

Trimming removed 9 bases at V and 4 bases at J, with 10 bases between. There are 12 residues in the CDR3. Germline V gene sequence: CDR1 MNHEY, CDR2 SVGEGT. TCRdb independently ran MiXCR on the RACE reads; one entry per CDR3 protein. The table lists under 200,000 distinct CDR3 sequences, roughly 15% of them singletons. Study-wide findings and caveats: Correlating positively with patch test score were the PT1 expanded TCR counts. Sensitizing with DPC caused no change in TCRs above 1 in 1000 frequency.

For this clonotype: The antigen is unknown.

Noted time point: patch test 1, 2 weeks after DPC sensitization. This sample's treatment: therapeutic diphenylcyclopropenone sensitization with weekly scalp DPC. This clonotype was sampled from a woman aged 30 to 39 with alopecia areata. Some clones in this sample may be carry-over from other donors' samples. The V gene is TRBV6-2 or TRBV6-3, the J gene TRBJ2-1; D gene ambiguous. Material: whole blood, obtained in connection with sensitization to the hapten diphenylcyclopropenone (DPC). CDR3 amino acids: CASNLGYNEQFF. CDR3 DNA: TGTGCCAGTAATCTAGGGTACAATGAGCAGTTCTTC.